These 15 T cell receptor beta chains were sequenced from one sample in a study of vaccination effects on CD4 cells after COVID-19. Viral peptide pool expansion of antigen-specific CD4+ T cells preceded sequencing in the ViraFEST assay. Having been cultured for around ten days, the cells underwent CD4+ T cell isolation. Vaccinated participants had no history of SARS-CoV-2 infection and tested negative for nucleocapsid antibodies. These receptors are not linked to any known antigen. Data came from immunoSEQ multiplex PCR; TCRdb stores just in-frame clones and leaves some out. The sample contains 40,000 to 50,000 clones, around 77% of which appear only once. Sequenced material: CD4+ T cells from PBMCs cultured with HCoV-NL63 spike peptides, taken before COVID-19 vaccination. The origin of the receptors is a human donor who received a COVID-19 vaccine.

V usage is TRBV5-8 and J usage is TRBJ2-5, with TRBD2 as a possible D gene (7 bases). V lost 6 bases, J lost 4 bases, and 16 bases lay in between. This CDR3 has 14 amino acids. CDR1 is SGHTS and CDR2 is YDEGEE in the germline V gene. Here the CDR3 DNA reads TGTGCCAGCACCTACGGGGGGCTGGGAGAGACCCAGTACTTC. This translates into CASTYGGLGETQYF.

This chain uses TRBV25-1 with TRBJ2-3; D might be TRBD2 (6 bases). There are 14 residues in the CDR3. The germline V gene has CDR1 MGHDK and CDR2 SYGVNS. Trimming cost V 8 bases and J 6 bases, with 18 bases left between them. CDR3 residues: CASGHGSMWDTQYF. CDR3 nucleotides: TGTGCCAGCGGACACGGGAGCATGTGGGATACGCAGTATTTT.

This clone was counted a few times. The chain joins TRBV19 to TRBJ1-2; tentative D call: TRBD1 (6 bases). This CDR3 spans 15 amino acids. Germline V gives CDR1 LNHDA, CDR2 SQIVND (reference sequence). The germline V and J ends were trimmed by 4 bases and 6 bases, with 18 bases remaining between them. DNA of the CDR3: TGTGCCAGTAGTACACGCGCAACAGGGACGGATGGCTACACCTTC. It specifies CASSTRATGTDGYTF. Variable domain in full (rest from reference TRBV19 and TRBJ1-2): DGGITQSPKYLFRKEGQNVTLSCEQNLNHDAMYWYRQDPGQGLRLIYYSQIVNDFQKGDIAEGYSVSREKKESFPLTVTSAQKNPTAFYLCASSTRATGTDGYTFGSGTRLTVV.

V and J are TRBV24-1 and TRBJ2-2; TRBD2 might be the D (7 bases). From germline, CDR1 is KGHDR and CDR2 SFDVKD. The V end was cut by 7 bases, the J end by 7 bases, with 15 bases between. The CDR3 has 14 residues. The CDR3 sequence: CATRHGGASGELFF. CDR3 in DNA: TGTGCCACCAGGCATGGGGGGGCCAGCGGGGAGCTGTTTTTT.

CDR3 loop: CASSQNEKLFF. In DNA, the CDR3 is TGTGCCAGCAGTCAGAACGAAAAACTGTTTTTT. The chain uses TRBV6-2 or TRBV6-3 and TRBJ1-4; D uncertain. The CDR3 has 11 amino acids. V shed 5 bases and J shed 8 bases, with 6 bases lying between them. Germline V lookup: CDR1 MNHEY, CDR2 SVGEGT.

In DNA form, the CDR3 reads TGTGCCAGCAAAAGGGGACAGGGGCTCACTGAAGCTTTCTTT. Protein product: CASKRGQGLTEAFF. This chain uses TRBV6-5 with TRBJ1-1; 10 bases fit TRBD1. This CDR3 has 14 amino acids. From germline, CDR1 is MNHEY and CDR2 SVGAGI. V gave up 7 bases and J gave up 4 bases; unmatched junction bases: 6.

This clone showed up just a few times. The chain joins TRBV9 to TRBJ2-2; D is uncertain. Between the trimmed V and J ends, which lost 4 bases and 7 bases, there was a span of 14 bases. The germline gives CDR1 SGDLS, CDR2 YYNGEE. The CDR3 length is 14 residues. The CDR3 protein is CASSPQQSVGELFF. The CDR3 DNA is TGTGCCAGCAGCCCTCAACAGTCCGTCGGGGAGCTGTTTTTT.

The chain recombines TRBV9 with TRBJ2-3; D is unresolved. The germline V gene encodes CDR1 SGDLS and CDR2 YYNGEE. The CDR3 is 15 amino acids. Trimming pared 0 bases from V and 1 base from J, leaving 9 bases between. The CDR3 DNA sequence: TGTGCCAGCAGCGTAGAGGGATTCCGCACAGATACGCAGTATTTT. Protein sequence: CASSVEGFRTDTQYF.

This sequence joins TRBV11-2 and TRBJ2-7; D is ambiguous. Trimming shortened V by 3 bases and J by 0 bases, and 12 bases separated the two germline ends. CDR1 SGHAT and CDR2 FQNNGV come from the germline V gene. This CDR3 spans 15 amino acids. The CDR3 nucleotides read TGTGCCAGCAGCTTTCGTAGAGTGAGCTCCTACGAGCAGTACGTC. It yields the protein CASSFRRVSSYEQYV.

The chain has TRBV4-1 and TRBJ2-3, with 11 bases aligning to TRBD1. Germline-derived CDR1 and CDR2 are MGHRA and YSYEKL. J gave up 6 bases and V 4 bases, and 3 bases lay outside the gene matches. This CDR3 comprises 14 residues. This chain's CDR3 is CASSLRTGGDTQYF. For the CDR3, the DNA is TGCGCCAGCAGCCTACGGACAGGGGGCGATACGCAGTATTTT.

The rearrangement joins TRBV18 to TRBJ2-5; D remains unclear. This CDR3 contains 11 residues. The germline V and J ends were trimmed by 4 bases and 2 bases, with 2 bases remaining between them. CDR1 and CDR2 from the germline V gene are KGHSH and LQKENI. This CDR3 is CASSRQETQYF. The CDR3 DNA follows: TGTGCCAGCTCACGTCAAGAGACCCAGTACTTC.

The chain joins TRBV24-1 to TRBJ2-5; 7 bases fit TRBD1. Germline V gene lookup returns CDR1 KGHDR and CDR2 SFDVKD. Trimming removed 5 bases from V and 4 bases from J; junction bases left unmatched: 12. This CDR3 is 16 amino acids long. CDR3 sequence reads: CATSGLGGSKAETQYF. In DNA, the CDR3 is TGTGCCACCAGTGGTTTAGGGGGCTCAAAAGCAGAGACCCAGTACTTC.

The chain carries TRBV6-5 and TRBJ2-1; 14 bases line up with TRBD2. CDR3 length: 15 residues. Germline V CDR1 and CDR2: MNHEY, SVGAGI. The junction had 5 bases not matched to a gene; V was cut back by 6 bases and J by 7 bases. The CDR3 reads CASRKTSGGANEQFF. The CDR3 DNA follows: TGTGCCAGCAGGAAGACTAGCGGGGGGGCAAATGAGCAGTTCTTC.

This rearrangement joins TRBV3-1 (or the pseudogene TRBV3-2) to TRBJ1-2; D is perhaps TRBD1 (6 bases). The CDR3 length is 17 residues. CDR1 is LGHDT, CDR2 YNNKEL, per germline (reference sequence). V gave up 0 bases and J gave up 8 bases, with 22 bases separating them. In nucleotides, the CDR3 is TGTGCCAGCAGCCAAGATTTGTCTCATGGGGGGCTCTTAGGCTACACCTTC. As protein: CASSQDLSHGGLLGYTF.

The chain is built from TRBV6-5 and TRBJ1-1; 9 nucleotides match TRBD1. This CDR3 region has 15 residues. V shed 4 bases and J 4 bases; nucleotides not matched to a gene: 7. CDR1 and CDR2 from the germline V gene are MNHEY and SVGAGI. CDR3 nucleotide sequence: TGTGCCAGCAGTTCCTACAGGGGGCTAGTCACTGAAGCTTTCTTT. This sequence encodes CASSSYRGLVTEAFF.